These 5 T cell receptor beta chains were sequenced from one sample in a study of cytomegalovirus exposure and HLA in healthy donors. 60 Vbeta and 13 Jbeta primers were used in PCR. The table came from immunoSEQ multiplex PCR; TCRdb's copy has only in-frame clones and leaves some out. The sample shows about 150,000 clones, roughly 80% of them seen only once. Sample: PBMCs. All receptors come from a man aged 25 to 45 in good health and CMV-seropositive.

This chain connects TRBV5-4 to TRBJ2-5; 11 bases line up with TRBD2. V shed 9 bases, J shed 1 base, and the junction held 8 bases outside the gene matches. The CDR3 is 15 residues long. Germline CDR1 reads SGHNT; CDR2 reads YYREEE (reference sequence). This CDR3 is CAIQTSGGLQETQYF. The CDR3 DNA sequence: TGTGCCATACAAACTAGCGGGGGACTCCAAGAGACCCAGTACTTC.

This chain links TRBV30 with TRBJ2-5, with D unclear. CDR3 length: 13 amino acids. V lost 2 bases to trimming and J lost 5 bases, with 12 bases between them. Germline-derived CDR1 and CDR2 are GTSNPN and SVGIG (reference sequence). The CDR3 sequence: CAWSHSTHETQYF. DNA for the CDR3: TGTGCCTGGAGTCACTCTACCCACGAGACCCAGTACTTC.

The chain couples TRBV5-4 to TRBJ2-3, with a tentative D call TRBD1 (5 bases). This CDR3 contains 15 residues. V dropped 4 bases and J dropped 5 bases, with 17 bases sitting between them. The germline V gene encodes CDR1 SGHNT and CDR2 YYREEE (reference sequence). This CDR3 is CASSPRTLLQDTQYF. The CDR3 DNA is TGTGCCAGCAGCCCAAGGACACTGCTACAAGATACGCAGTATTTT.

V and J are TRBV7-9 and TRBJ2-7; D might be TRBD2 (6 bases). The germline gives CDR1 SEHNR, CDR2 FQNEAQ (reference sequence). The CDR3 spans 16 residues. V shed 4 bases and J shed 7 bases, with 23 bases lying between them. The CDR3: CASSSRRVADRGEQYF. CDR3 coding DNA: TGTGCCAGCAGCTCCCGGCGGGTAGCGGACCGTGGGGAGCAGTACTTC. Supplemented by reference TRBV7-9 and TRBJ2-7, the full variable domain reads DTGVSQNPRHKITKRGQNVTFRCDPISEHNRLYWYRQTLGQGPEFLTYFQNEAQLEKSRLLSDRFSAERPKGSFSTLEIQRTEQGDSAMYLCASSSRRVADRGEQYFGPGTRLTVT.

The chain couples TRBV7-9 to TRBJ1-2; D remains ambiguous. V was pared by 3 bases and J by 5 bases, with 10 bases between. The CDR3 covers 13 residues. CDR1 and CDR2 (germline): SEHNR, FQNEAQ (reference sequence). The CDR3 nucleotides are TGTGCCAGCAGCTTGGGCCAGACGTATGGCTACACCTTC. It yields the protein CASSLGQTYGYTF.